The entry below describes one T cell receptor beta chain. The data belong to a study of blood T cell repertoires in COVID-19. Study overall: Samples came from the United States, Italy and Spain, spanning acute and convalescent COVID-19.

V was trimmed by 6 bases and J by 12 bases, leaving 23 bases between them. Germline-derived CDR1 and CDR2 are MRHNA and SNTAGT. CDR3 length equals 14 residues. Original analysis: It was from reference gene primer amplification that nucleated cell counts were estimated. The repertoire was sequenced with immunoSEQ multiplex PCR; TCRdb's copy has only in-frame clones and lacks some. V, J and clone size reflect that table, while D and trimming were determined from the DNA. The sample shows roughly 250,000 clones, around 89% of them seen only once. Recruits, aged roughly 18 to 95 years, lived in 20 to 30 US areas. Participants' reported clinical history set cohort assignment.

The chain carries TRBV6-4 and TRBJ1-1; D is undetermined. This sequence was found in a middle-aged woman with acute COVID-19. Sequencing was done on a sample of PBMCs or T cells enriched from blood (not recorded which). This chain's CDR3 is CASSPDPGRVMTFF. Here the CDR3 DNA reads TGTGCCAGCAGCCCAGATCCCGGGAGGGTTATGACTTTCTTT.